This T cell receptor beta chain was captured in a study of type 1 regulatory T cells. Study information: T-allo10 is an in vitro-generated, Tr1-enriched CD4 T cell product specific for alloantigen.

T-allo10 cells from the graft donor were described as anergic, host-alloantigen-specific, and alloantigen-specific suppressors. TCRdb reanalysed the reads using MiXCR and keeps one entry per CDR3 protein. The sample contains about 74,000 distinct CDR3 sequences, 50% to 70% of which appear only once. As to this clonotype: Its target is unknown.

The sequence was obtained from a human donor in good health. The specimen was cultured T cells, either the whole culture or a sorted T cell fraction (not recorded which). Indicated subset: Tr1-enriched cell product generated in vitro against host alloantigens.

The DNA for the CDR3 is TGTGCCAGCAGGGGAGGACTAGCGGGAGGTGGTGAGCAGTTCTTC. This encodes CASRGGLAGGGEQFF. The chain carries TRBV5-6 and TRBJ2-1, with 14 bases matching TRBD2. From germline, CDR1 is SGHDT and CDR2 YYEEEE. The CDR3 is 15 amino acids. Trimming cost V 5 bases and J 9 bases; bases outside gene matches: 7.